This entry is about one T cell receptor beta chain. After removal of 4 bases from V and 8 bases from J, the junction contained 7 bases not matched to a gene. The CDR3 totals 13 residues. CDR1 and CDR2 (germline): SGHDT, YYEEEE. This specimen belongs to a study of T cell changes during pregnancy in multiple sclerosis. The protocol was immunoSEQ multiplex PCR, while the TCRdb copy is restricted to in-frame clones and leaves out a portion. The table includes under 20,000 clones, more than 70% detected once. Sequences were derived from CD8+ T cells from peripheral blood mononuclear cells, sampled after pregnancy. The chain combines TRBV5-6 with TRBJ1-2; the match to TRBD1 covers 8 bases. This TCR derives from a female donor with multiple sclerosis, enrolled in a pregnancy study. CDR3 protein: CASSRTGRHGYTF. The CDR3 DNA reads TGTGCCAGCAGCCGGACAGGGAGGCACGGCTACACCTTC.